Below are 14 T cell receptor beta chains sequenced from a single sample in a study of CXCR3-negative and CXCR3-positive naive CD8 T cells. Each TRB cDNA library was prepared by 5' RACE (with UMI labels). Reanalyzing the 5' RACE reads, TCRdb keeps one entry per CDR3 protein, without DNA. In all, the sample yields 37,000 or so distinct CDR3 sequences. Sequenced sample: memory CD8+ T cells from blood. The receptors were gathered from a human donor in good health. Some clones in this sample may be carry-over from other donors' samples.

This chain joins TRBV29-1 and TRBJ2-5; TCRdb proposes TRBD2, but this gene call is untestable without DNA. CDR3 length equals 12 residues. Germline lookup yields CDR1 SQVTM and CDR2 ANQGSEA. The CDR3 sequence is CSVPASEETQYF.

The chain employs TRBV28 and TRBJ2-3; TCRdb gives TRBD1 as the D gene, but with no DNA this cannot be confirmed. In germline, CDR1 is MDHEN, CDR2 SYDVKM. This CDR3 is 15 amino acids long. The CDR3 protein is CASSPPWGTTDTQYF.

The chain links TRBV3-1 to TRBJ2-1; TCRdb calls TRBD2, which cannot be checked without DNA. Germline V gene data show CDR1 as LGHDT and CDR2 as YNNKEL (reference sequence). The CDR3 runs 16 residues. The CDR3: CASSQDLIAGGNEQFF.

This clonotype is classed as medium-sized by frequency. The chain combines TRBV12-5 with TRBJ1-4; TCRdb outputs TRBD1, but without DNA this stays unchecked. CDR3 length: 18 residues. Germline V gives CDR1 LGHNT, CDR2 FRNRAP. CDR3 sequence reads: CASASTASIGTGVEKLFF.

The rearrangement links TRBV5-1 to TRBJ2-7; the TRBD1 assignment by TCRdb is unverifiable without DNA. This CDR3 is built from 14 residues. Germline V gene sequence: CDR1 SGHRS, CDR2 YFSETQ. CDR3 residues: CASSLRGPLTEQYF.

The chain carries TRBV7-9 and TRBJ2-5. Germline CDR1 is SEHNR and CDR2 is FQNEAQ (reference sequence). The CDR3 extends over 13 amino acids. CDR3 loop: CASSYRMQETQYF.

The genes are TRBV29-1 and TRBJ1-2. Germline CDR1 SQVTM, CDR2 ANQGSEA. This CDR3 spans 15 amino acids. The CDR3 sequence is CSAHSGGQGRDGYTF.

V and J are TRBV5-1 and TRBJ2-7; as DNA is missing, the TRBD2 call by TCRdb cannot be tested. CDR1 SGHRS and CDR2 YFSETQ come from the germline V gene. The CDR3 extends over 16 amino acids. The CDR3 sequence is CASSLAAMEAGYEQYF.

The chain employs TRBV11-2 and TRBJ2-1; TCRdb proposes TRBD1, but this gene call is untestable without DNA. From germline, CDR1 is SGHAT and CDR2 FQNNGV. The CDR3 runs 12 residues. CDR3 residues: CASSSPGHEQFF.

CDR3 region: CASSLRAGAVALTGTYEQYF. The chain has TRBV12-3 or TRBV12-4 and TRBJ2-7; the TRBD1 assignment by TCRdb is unverifiable without DNA. This CDR3 has 20 residues.

The gene calls are TRBV29-1 and TRBJ2-1; absent DNA, TCRdb's TRBD1 call cannot be checked. This CDR3 region has 13 residues. Germline CDR1 reads SQVTM; CDR2 reads ANQGSEA. CDR3 region: CSVPGGGGGFRFF.

The gene calls are TRBV4-2 and TRBJ2-7. The germline V gene has CDR1 LGHNA and CDR2 YNFKEQ. This CDR3 has 14 residues. CDR3 amino acids: CASSQGSGLYEQYF.

The V gene is TRBV29-1, the J gene TRBJ2-3; TCRdb gives TRBD1 as the D gene, but with no DNA this cannot be confirmed. Germline CDR1 SQVTM, CDR2 ANQGSEA. The CDR3 covers 18 residues. The CDR3 reads CSVEGQDSSGPSTDTQYF.

The chain is built from TRBV7-2 and TRBJ2-3; there is no DNA to check the TCRdb D call of TRBD1. Germline CDR1 SGHTA, CDR2 FQGNSA. The CDR3 consists of 18 residues. Here the CDR3 reads CASSRRGEGAVYSDTQYF.